The clone carrying this T cell receptor (beta chain) counts as medium-sized. This sample was included in a study of molecular identifiers for immune sequencing clone quantification. One entry per CDR3 protein results from TCRdb running MiXCR on the PCR reads. The sample has roughly 6,000 distinct CDR3 sequences; approximately 15% are singletons. The sequenced sample consisted of naive CD8+ T cells from blood, with Jurkat cell RNA spiked in. Sample subset: FACS-sorted CD8+CD4-CCR7+CD45RA+ naive T cells. This sequence originates from a human donor in good health. Some libraries in this study had Jurkat cell RNA spiked in.

The CDR3 bases are TGTGCCAGCAGTAAACTAAGCGGGAGGGCCGCTTTCGAGCAGTACTTC. This sequence encodes CASSKLSGRAAFEQYF. The chain links TRBV28 to TRBJ2-7; 10 nucleotides agree with TRBD2. Looked up from germline, CDR1 is MDHEN and CDR2 is SYDVKM. V shed 5 bases and J 6 bases; nucleotides not matched to a gene: 13. The CDR3 runs to 16 residues.